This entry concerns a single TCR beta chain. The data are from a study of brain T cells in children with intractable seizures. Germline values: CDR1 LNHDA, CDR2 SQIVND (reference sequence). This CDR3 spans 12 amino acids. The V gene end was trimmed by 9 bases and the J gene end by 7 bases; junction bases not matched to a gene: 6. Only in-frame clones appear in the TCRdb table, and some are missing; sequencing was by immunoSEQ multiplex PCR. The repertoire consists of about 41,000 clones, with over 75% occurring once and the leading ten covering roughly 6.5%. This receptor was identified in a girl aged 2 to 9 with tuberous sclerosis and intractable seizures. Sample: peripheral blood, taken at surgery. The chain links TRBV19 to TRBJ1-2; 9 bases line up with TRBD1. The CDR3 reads CASRTGEGGYTF. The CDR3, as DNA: TGTGCCAGCCGGACAGGGGAGGGTGGCTACACCTTC.